The clone carrying this T cell receptor (beta chain) showed up many times. Its antigen is undetermined. Researchers defined stable Graves' hyperthyroidism as no ophthalmopathy progression within 18 months. Patients aged 18 to 65 with hyperthyroidism were newly diagnosed, with duration under 2 months. The PBMCs were taken from 10 ml of fresh peripheral blood. This specimen belongs to a study of T cells in Graves' hyperthyroidism and ophthalmopathy. General study findings and limits: The model identified upcoming ophthalmopathy a median approximately six months ahead of onset.

RNA transcripts provided the source from which TCR beta CDR3 regions were amplified. Researchers ran a first-round RT-PCR on the TCR CDR3 using the HTBI primer set. Using its own MiXCR run on the multiplex PCR reads, TCRdb lists one record per CDR3 protein. Here the sample spans 190,000 or so distinct CDR3 sequences, around 16% being singletons. The CDR3 runs 13 residues. V lost 1 base to trimming and J lost 4 bases; unmatched junction nucleotides: 1. CDR1 is GTSNPN and CDR2 is SVGIG in the germline V gene (reference sequence). This chain uses TRBV30 with TRBJ2-7; 10 nucleotides align to TRBD1. Material for sequencing was blood. This receptor was identified in a man aged 35-49 years with Graves' hyperthyroidism. CDR3 DNA sequence: TGTGCCTGGAGTGGGACAGGGGGTTACGAGCAGTACTTC. Its protein is CAWSGTGGYEQYF.